The source of this T cell receptor (beta chain) is a study of T cell changes during pregnancy in multiple sclerosis (dated by TCRdb to between 2018 and 2021). With respect to the entire study: The study looked at changes in the T cell repertoire across pregnancy in women with multiple sclerosis.

About this clone: The specificity of this receptor is unknown. No base qualities exist here, and no much larger clone lies one base off it.

The library relied on the immunoSEQ multiplex PCR assay. TCRdb took over this immuneACCESS table, retaining in-frame rearrangements with V and J assigned. Such tables are incomplete; in checked studies, under half of the missing clones stem from an unresolved V gene, and the remainder is unexplained. The sample table holds fewer than 65,000 clones, of which 93% were seen once. The ten largest clones take up around 2% of the sample. The germline ends are 13 bases apart after V is trimmed by 9 bases and J by 1 base. The CDR1 and CDR2 encoded by the germline V gene (reference sequence) are LNHDA and SQIVND. Including cysteine and phenylalanine, the CDR3 has 14 amino acids. Only the CDR3 part of the read is kept: 42 bases, read in frame from the first base.

The material was peripheral blood, obtained in the second trimester of pregnancy. The rearranged chain carries TRBV19 and TRBJ2-1, with the D gene too uncertain to name. This clonotype originated in a female donor with multiple sclerosis, enrolled in a pregnancy study. CDR3 loop: CASTPGLSYNEQFF. The DNA sequence reads TGTGCCAGCACCCCAGGCCTATCCTACAATGAGCAGTTCTTC.